The 13 T cell receptor beta chains below come from one sample, sequenced in a study of metastatic and nonmetastatic thyroid tumors (dated by TCRdb to the early 2020s). Receptor libraries were prepared by PCR. Sequencing relied on an Illumina HiSeq 4000. TCRdb cleaned the public reads at Q25 with fastp, built clones with MiXCR and kept in-frame beta chains. The sample table contains roughly 30,000 clones; only one count was recorded for 25% to 30% of them. The ten largest make up roughly 30% of the sample. None of the patients had been given any treatment before thyroid surgery. Sequencing used blood. All receptors come from a female donor with papillary thyroid cancer or a benign thyroid nodule (not recorded which). Some clones in this sample may be carry-over from other donors' samples.

This clone has ten or more counts. CDR3 sequence: CASSQEWDSKNIQYF. The CDR3 coding sequence is TGTGCCAGCAGCCAAGAATGGGATTCCAAAAACATTCAGTACTTC. J is TRBJ2-4 and V is TRBV4-2; D is ambiguous. V dropped 0 bases and J dropped 2 bases, with 8 bases sitting between them. This CDR3 spans 15 amino acids. Per the germline V gene, CDR1 is LGHNA and CDR2 is YNFKEQ.

The genes are TRBV11-3 and TRBJ1-2; no firm D call. V shed 4 bases and J shed 4 bases, with 10 bases lying between them. The CDR3 is made up of 13 amino acids. Germline values: CDR1 SGHNT, CDR2 YENEEA. The CDR3 DNA reads as TGTGCCAGCAGCTCCGACCGGGGCTATGGCTACACCTTC. Protein product: CASSSDRGYGYTF. The variable domain in full, completed from reference TRBV11-3 and TRBJ1-2, reads EAGVVQSPRYKIIEKKQPVAFWCNPISGHNTLYWYLQNLGQGPELLIRYENEEAVDDSQLPKDRFSAERLKGVDSTLKIQPAELGDSAVYLCASSSDRGYGYTFGSGTRLTVV.

This clone has more than one count but fewer than ten. The genes are TRBV20-1 and TRBJ2-7; D ambiguous. The CDR3 is made up of 12 amino acids. Germline V lookup: CDR1 DFQATT, CDR2 SNEGSKA (reference sequence). V shed 6 bases and J shed 2 bases, with 11 bases lying between them. The CDR3 sequence is CSARREAYEQYF. The CDR3 DNA reads TGCAGTGCCAGGAGAGAAGCCTACGAGCAGTACTTC.

This clone was observed a handful of times. The rearrangement links TRBV12-3 or TRBV12-4 to TRBJ2-3, with D perhaps TRBD2 (6 bases). This CDR3 comprises 15 residues. Between the trimmed V and J ends, which lost 2 bases and 4 bases, there was a span of 13 bases. CDR3 sequence reads: CASSLSAEGPDTQYF. The CDR3 nucleotides are TGTGCCAGCAGTTTATCAGCGGAGGGACCAGATACGCAGTATTTT.

The rearrangement joins TRBV7-3 to TRBJ2-1; 9 nucleotides agree with TRBD2. Germline CDR1 reads SGHTA; CDR2 reads FQGTGA. CDR3 size: 15 residues. Losses at the gene ends were 5 bases for V and 15 bases for J; bases not matched to a gene: 17. CDR3 loop: CASSRAAGGPVGLFF. CDR3 sequence (DNA): TGTGCCAGCAGCAGAGCAGCGGGAGGCCCCGTGGGGTTGTTCTTC.

The table lists this clone with a count of one. The CDR3 protein is CSARDWASANTGELFF. The CDR3 coding sequence is TGCAGTGCTAGAGATTGGGCTAGCGCGAACACCGGGGAGCTGTTTTTT. The rearrangement uses TRBV20-1 and TRBJ2-2, with a possible D match to TRBD2 (6 bases). CDR1 and CDR2 from the germline V gene are DFQATT and SNEGSKA (reference sequence). There are 16 residues in the CDR3. V gave up 0 bases and J gave up 0 bases, with 11 bases separating them.

This clone has a handful of counts. The J gene is TRBJ2-7, the V gene TRBV20-1, with TRBD2 matching 7 bases. J gave up 2 bases and V 0 bases, and 7 bases lay outside the gene matches. The CDR3 loop spans 15 amino acids. CDR1 and CDR2 from the germline V gene are DFQATT and SNEGSKA (reference sequence). The CDR3 protein is CSARDDRGLAYEQYF. The CDR3 region has the DNA TGCAGTGCTAGAGATGATCGCGGACTAGCCTACGAGCAGTACTTC.

The CDR3 nucleotides are TGTGCCAGCAGTTATGGAGGGGGCAGGTTGGATTCACCCCTCCACTTT. Amino acids: CASSYGGGRLDSPLHF. The V and J genes are TRBV6-9 and TRBJ1-6, with TRBD1 identical over 7 bases. Trimming took 2 bases from V and 8 from J; bases not matched to a gene: 9. The CDR3 runs 16 residues. Germline V gene sequence: CDR1 MNHGY, CDR2 SVAAGI.

This clone was seen a few times. The J gene is TRBJ2-3, the V gene TRBV28, with a weak D call TRBD2 (6 bases). CDR1 MDHEN and CDR2 SYDVKM come from the germline V gene. Trimming removed 5 bases at V and 6 bases at J, with 15 bases between. CDR3 length: 14 amino acids. CDR3 sequence: CASSTGLRSDTQYF. The CDR3, as DNA: TGTGCCAGCAGTACGGGACTTCGCTCGGATACGCAGTATTTT.

The rearrangement uses TRBV5-1 and TRBJ2-7; no clear D gene. Germline lookup yields CDR1 SGHRS and CDR2 YFSETQ. V lost 1 base, J lost 6 bases, and 17 bases lay in between. The CDR3 contains 15 residues. The CDR3 loop is CASSLSAPEDLEQYF. The CDR3 coding sequence is TGCGCCAGCAGCTTGTCTGCGCCAGAAGACCTCGAGCAGTACTTC.

DNA for the CDR3: TGTGCCAGCACCCGGTGGGGGGCGGACAATTCACCCCTCCACTTT. Its protein is CASTRWGADNSPLHF. This rearrangement joins TRBV27 to TRBJ1-6; D is perhaps TRBD1 (6 bases). Trimming cost V 7 bases and J 7 bases, with 17 bases left between them. The CDR3 has 15 residues. Germline V lookup: CDR1 MNHEY, CDR2 SMNVEV (reference sequence).

This clone is medium-sized in the sample. This chain's CDR3 is CASSYWDRTYEQYF. The CDR3 DNA is TGTGCCAGCAGTTACTGGGACCGAACCTACGAGCAGTACTTC. The V gene is TRBV6-5, the J gene TRBJ2-7; D is perhaps TRBD1 or TRBD2 (5 bases each). The CDR3 totals 14 residues. Between the trimmed V and J ends, which lost 1 base and 2 bases, there was a span of 9 bases. The germline V gene has CDR1 MNHEY and CDR2 SVGAGI.

The chain links TRBV14 to TRBJ2-3, with 10 nucleotides matching TRBD2. Germline V gene lookup returns CDR1 SGHDN and CDR2 FVKESK. The CDR3 sequence is 17 residues long. Trimming removed 2 bases from V and 0 bases from J; junction bases left unmatched: 5. DNA for the CDR3: TGTGCCAGCAGCCAACTAGCGGGGGCCTCTAGCACAGATACGCAGTATTTT. This encodes CASSQLAGASSTDTQYF.